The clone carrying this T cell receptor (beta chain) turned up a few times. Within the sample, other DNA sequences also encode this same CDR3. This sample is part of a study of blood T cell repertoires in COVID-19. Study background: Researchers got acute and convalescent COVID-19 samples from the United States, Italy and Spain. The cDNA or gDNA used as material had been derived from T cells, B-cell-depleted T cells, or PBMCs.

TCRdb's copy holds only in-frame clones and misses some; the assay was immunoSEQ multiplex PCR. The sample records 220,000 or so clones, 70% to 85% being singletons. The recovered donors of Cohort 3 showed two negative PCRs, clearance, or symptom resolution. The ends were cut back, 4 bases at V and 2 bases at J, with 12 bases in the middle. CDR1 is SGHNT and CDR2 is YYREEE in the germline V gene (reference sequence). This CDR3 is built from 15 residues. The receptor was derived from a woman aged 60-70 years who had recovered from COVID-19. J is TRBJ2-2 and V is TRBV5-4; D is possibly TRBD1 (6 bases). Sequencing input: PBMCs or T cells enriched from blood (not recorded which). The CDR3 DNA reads TGTGCCAGCAGCCAAGGACAGACTAACACCGGGGAGCTGTTTTTT. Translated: CASSQGQTNTGELFF.